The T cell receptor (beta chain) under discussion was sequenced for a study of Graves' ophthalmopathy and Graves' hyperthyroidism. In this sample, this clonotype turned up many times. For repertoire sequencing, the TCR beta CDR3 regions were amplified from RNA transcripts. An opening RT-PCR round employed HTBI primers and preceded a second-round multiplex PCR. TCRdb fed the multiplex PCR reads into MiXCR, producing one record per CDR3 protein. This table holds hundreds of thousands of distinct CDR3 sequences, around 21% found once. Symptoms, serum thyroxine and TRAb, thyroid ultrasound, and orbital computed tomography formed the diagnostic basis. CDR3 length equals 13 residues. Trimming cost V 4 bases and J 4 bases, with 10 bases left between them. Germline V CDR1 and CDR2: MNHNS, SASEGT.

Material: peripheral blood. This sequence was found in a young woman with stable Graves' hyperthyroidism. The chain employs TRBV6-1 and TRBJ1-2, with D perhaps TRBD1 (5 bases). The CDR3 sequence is CASSVQETYGYTF. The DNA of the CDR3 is TGTGCCAGCAGTGTACAGGAAACCTATGGCTACACCTTC.